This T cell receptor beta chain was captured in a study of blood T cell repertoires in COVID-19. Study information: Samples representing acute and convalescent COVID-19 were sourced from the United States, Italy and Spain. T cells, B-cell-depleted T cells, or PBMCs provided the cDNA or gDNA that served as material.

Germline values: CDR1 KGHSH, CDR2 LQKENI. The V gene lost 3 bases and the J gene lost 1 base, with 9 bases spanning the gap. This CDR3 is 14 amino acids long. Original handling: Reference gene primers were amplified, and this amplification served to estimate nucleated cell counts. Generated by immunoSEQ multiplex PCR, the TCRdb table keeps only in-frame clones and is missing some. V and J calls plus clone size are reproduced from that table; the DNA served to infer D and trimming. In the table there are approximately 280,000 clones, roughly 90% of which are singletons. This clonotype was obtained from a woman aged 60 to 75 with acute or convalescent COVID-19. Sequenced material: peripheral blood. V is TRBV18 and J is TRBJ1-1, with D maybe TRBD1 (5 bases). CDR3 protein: CASSPYQGNTEAFF. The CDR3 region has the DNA TGTGCCAGCTCACCCTACCAGGGGAACACTGAAGCTTTCTTT.